What follows describes a single T cell receptor (beta chain). Its antigen is currently unknown. PCR employed 60 Vbeta and 13 Jbeta primers. Sequencing was performed with immunoSEQ multiplex PCR; in TCRdb, only in-frame clones are kept and a portion is missing. This sample has approximately 140,000 clones, with about 71% found just once. Germline CDR1 and CDR2: SGHVS and FQNEAQ. Losses at the gene ends were 2 bases for V and 0 bases for J; bases not matched to a gene: 6. CDR3 length equals 16 residues. The source of the sample is a study of cytomegalovirus exposure and HLA in healthy donors. Whole-study results and caveats: Fewer N-insertions (relative to the approximately 670-donor mean) were reportedly seen in an Asian-associated ancestry cluster in a later analysis.

The sequence derives from a woman aged 55-70 years in good health and CMV-seropositive. Sample: PBMCs. This chain uses TRBV7-8 with TRBJ1-1; 7 nucleotides agree with TRBD1. In DNA form, the CDR3 reads TGTGCCAGCAGCTTATTTTCGGGACAGTTGAACACTGAAGCTTTCTTT. Protein sequence: CASSLFSGQLNTEAFF.